This is a list of T cell receptor beta chains from one sample in a study of CD8+ T cells in alopecia areata. The assay was immunoSEQ multiplex PCR, and TCRdb's table has in-frame clones only and misses some. The sample holds roughly 110,000 clones; roughly 84% are singletons and the top ten take less than 30%. The specimen was CD8+ T cells sorted from blood, collected at week 24, from a patient treated with tofacitinib. Receptors originate from a human donor with alopecia areata. The CDR3 runs from the conserved cysteine through the conserved F or W. Each record gives: clone size, V gene, D gene, J gene, CDR3 DNA, CDR3 protein. The D gene is left open where the match is weak. For some rows the clone size is stated as once, few or many, or as a class when expanded; others skip it.

-,TRBV19,TRBD1,TRBJ2-1,TGTGCCAGTAGTATAGTGACAGGGGCCTACAATGAGCAGTTCTTC,CASSIVTGAYNEQFF
once,TRBV5-6,-,TRBJ2-2,TGTGCCAGCAGCTTGGCTCTAGTTTCCGGGGAGCTGTTTTTT,CASSLALVSGELFF
-,TRBV7-9,-,TRBJ2-6,TGTGCCAGCAGCTTAGTGACAGTAGCTGGGGCCAACGTCCTGACTTTC,CASSLVTVAGANVLTF
-,TRBV4-2,TRBD1,TRBJ1-5,TGTGCCAGCAGCCATGGCCAGGGGGGCAATCAGCCCCAGCATTTT,CASSHGQGGNQPQHF
-,TRBV7-2,-,TRBJ1-6,TGTGCCAGCAGCTTAGACGGGCTCAGACTCCACTTT,CASSLDGLRLHF
-,TRBV9,TRBD1,TRBJ2-4,TGTGCCAGCAGCCCCAGGACGACAGGGGTGGCCAAAAACATTCAGTACTTC,CASSPRTTGVAKNIQYF
-,TRBV4-3,TRBD2,TRBJ2-2,TGCGCCAGCAGGATGGCGGGGGAGGGGACCGGGGAGCTGTTTTTT,CASRMAGEGTGELFF
-,TRBV21-1,-,TRBJ2-5,TGTGCCAGCAGCAAGGCCCCTAGCGGGGGGACTCAAGAGACCCAGTACTTC,CASSKAPSGGTQETQYF
few,TRBV23-1,-,TRBJ1-2,TGCGCCAGCAGTCAAGAGGCGGATAACTATGGCTACACCTTC,CASSQEADNYGYTF
-,TRBV5-1,-,TRBJ1-1,TGCGCCAGCAGCTTGACGGGGGCGGGAAACACTGAAGCTTTCTTT,CASSLTGAGNTEAFF